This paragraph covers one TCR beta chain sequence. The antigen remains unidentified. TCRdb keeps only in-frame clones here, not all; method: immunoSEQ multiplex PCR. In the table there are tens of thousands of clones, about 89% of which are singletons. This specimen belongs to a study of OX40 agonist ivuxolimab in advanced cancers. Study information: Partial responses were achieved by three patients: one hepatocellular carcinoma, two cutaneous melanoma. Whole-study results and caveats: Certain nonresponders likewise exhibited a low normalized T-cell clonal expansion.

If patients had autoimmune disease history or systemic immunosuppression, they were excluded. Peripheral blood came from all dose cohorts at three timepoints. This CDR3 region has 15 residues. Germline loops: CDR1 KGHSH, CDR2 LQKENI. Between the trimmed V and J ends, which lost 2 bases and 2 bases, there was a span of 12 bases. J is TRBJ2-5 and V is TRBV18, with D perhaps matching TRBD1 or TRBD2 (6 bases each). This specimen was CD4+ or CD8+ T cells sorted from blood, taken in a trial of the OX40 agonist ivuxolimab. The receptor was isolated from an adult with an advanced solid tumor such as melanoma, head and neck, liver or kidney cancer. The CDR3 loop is CASSPYRGTQETQYF. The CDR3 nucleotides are TGTGCCAGCTCACCATACCGGGGGACACAAGAGACCCAGTACTTC.